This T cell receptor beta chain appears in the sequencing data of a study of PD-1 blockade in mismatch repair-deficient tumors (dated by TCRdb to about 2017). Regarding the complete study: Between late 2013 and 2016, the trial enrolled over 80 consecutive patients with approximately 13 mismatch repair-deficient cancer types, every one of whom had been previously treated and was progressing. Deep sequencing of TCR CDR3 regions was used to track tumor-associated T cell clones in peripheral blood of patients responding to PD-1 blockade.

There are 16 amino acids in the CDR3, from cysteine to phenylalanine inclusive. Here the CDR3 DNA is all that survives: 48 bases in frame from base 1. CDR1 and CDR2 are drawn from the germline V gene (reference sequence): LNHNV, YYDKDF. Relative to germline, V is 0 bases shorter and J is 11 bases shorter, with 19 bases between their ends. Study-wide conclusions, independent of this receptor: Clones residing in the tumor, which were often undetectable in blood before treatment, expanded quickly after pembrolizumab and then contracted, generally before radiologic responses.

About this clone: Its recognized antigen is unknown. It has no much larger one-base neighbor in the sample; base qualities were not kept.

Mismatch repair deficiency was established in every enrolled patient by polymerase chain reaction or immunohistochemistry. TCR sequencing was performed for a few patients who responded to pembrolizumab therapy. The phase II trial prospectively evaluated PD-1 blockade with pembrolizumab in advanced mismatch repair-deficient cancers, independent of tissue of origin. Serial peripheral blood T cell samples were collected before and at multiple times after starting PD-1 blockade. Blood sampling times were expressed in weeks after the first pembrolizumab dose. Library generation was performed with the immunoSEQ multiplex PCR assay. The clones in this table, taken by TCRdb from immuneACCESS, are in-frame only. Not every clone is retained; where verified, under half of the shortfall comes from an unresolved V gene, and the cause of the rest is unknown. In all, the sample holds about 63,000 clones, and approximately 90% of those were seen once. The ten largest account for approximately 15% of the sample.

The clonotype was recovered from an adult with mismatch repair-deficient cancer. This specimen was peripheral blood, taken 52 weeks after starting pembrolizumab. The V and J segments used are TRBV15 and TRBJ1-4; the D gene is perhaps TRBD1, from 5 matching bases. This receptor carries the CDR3 CATSREKGGVYTKLFF. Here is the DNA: TGTGCCACCAGCAGAGAAAAGGGAGGGGTGTACACGAAACTGTTTTTT.